This T cell receptor (beta chain) stems from a study of beta chain features in type 1 diabetes. Study-level background: Across every sample, some 110 million sorted cells were examined in total.

The study, taken as a whole, reports: Naive, central memory and Treg TCRB repertoires appeared more alike in patients than in healthy donors. The study notes PCR might favor shorter templates equally in patients and controls. Cells with high TCR expression could be over-represented when cDNA is sequenced.

Notes on this clone: Antigen unknown.

Unmatched junction bases numbered 5, after V lost 0 bases and J lost 4 bases. CDR1 is SGHTA and CDR2 is FQGNSA in the germline V gene. The CDR3 totals 17 residues. The sequenced template was cDNA made from the entire isolated RNA. TCRdb keeps only in-frame clones here, not all; method: immunoSEQ multiplex PCR. The sample lists around 450,000 clones, about an eighth occurring once. The receptor was isolated from a woman younger than 30 in good health. Sequenced: naive CD4+ T cells from blood. This chain links TRBV7-2 with TRBJ2-3; TRBD2 matches 12 bases. The CDR3 DNA reads as TGTGCCAGCAGCTTAGCGCTCACTAGCGGGAGGTCAGATACGCAGTATTTT. It specifies CASSLALTSGRSDTQYF.